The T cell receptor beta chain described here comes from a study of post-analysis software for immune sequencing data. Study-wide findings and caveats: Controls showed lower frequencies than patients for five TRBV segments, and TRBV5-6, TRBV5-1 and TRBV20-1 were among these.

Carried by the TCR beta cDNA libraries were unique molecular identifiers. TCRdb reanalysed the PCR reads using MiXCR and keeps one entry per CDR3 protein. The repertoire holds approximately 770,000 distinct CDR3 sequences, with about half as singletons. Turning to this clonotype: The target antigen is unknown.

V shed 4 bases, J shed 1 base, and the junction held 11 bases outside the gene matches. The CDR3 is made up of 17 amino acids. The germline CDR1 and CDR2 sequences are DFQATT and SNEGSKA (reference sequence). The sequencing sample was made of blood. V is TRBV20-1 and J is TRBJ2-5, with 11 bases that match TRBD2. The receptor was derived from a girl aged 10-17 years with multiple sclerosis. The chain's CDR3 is CSAIRLAGLATQETQYF. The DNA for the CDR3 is TGCAGTGCTATTCGACTAGCGGGACTTGCAACCCAAGAGACCCAGTACTTC.